Presented here are 6 T cell receptor beta chains from one specimen sequenced in a study of blood T cell repertoires in COVID-19. Libraries were prepared by immunoSEQ multiplex PCR; TCRdb keeps only in-frame clonotypes and omits some of them. This table has nearly 200,000 clones, around four fifths appearing once. Source material: peripheral blood. The receptors originated from a man between 60 and 70 years old with COVID-19, enrolled during active disease.

V usage is TRBV5-1 and J usage is TRBJ1-1; TRBD1 is a possible D gene (6 bases). From germline, CDR1 is SGHRS and CDR2 YFSETQ. Deletions cut 0 bases from V and 5 bases from J, with 17 bases between. The CDR3 runs 16 residues. DNA for the CDR3: TGCGCCAGCAGCTTGGGAACAGGGCGCGGTTGGACTGAAGCTTTCTTT. Translated, it gives CASSLGTGRGWTEAFF.

V gene TRBV7-5 combines with J gene TRBJ1-1. TRBV7-5 is a documented pseudogene. The CDR3 is 16 amino acids. The CDR3 sequence is CVRSLGCGGTGTEAFF. Here the CDR3 DNA reads TGTGTCAGAAGCTTAGGTTGTGGGGGGACGGGCACTGAAGCTTTCTTT.

This chain joins TRBV19 and TRBJ1-5; 7 bases line up with TRBD1. CDR1 and CDR2 from the germline V gene are LNHDA and SQIVND (reference sequence). This CDR3 is built from 15 residues. V lost 4 bases, J lost 0 bases, and 3 bases stayed unmatched. The CDR3 bases are TGTGCCAGTAGTACGACAGGGAATAGCAATCAGCCCCAGCATTTT. It specifies CASSTTGNSNQPQHF. Drawing the rest from reference TRBV19 and TRBJ1-5, the complete variable domain is DGGITQSPKYLFRKEGQNVTLSCEQNLNHDAMYWYRQDPGQGLRLIYYSQIVNDFQKGDIAEGYSVSREKKESFPLTVTSAQKNPTAFYLCASSTTGNSNQPQHFGDGTRLSIL.

The chain has TRBV19 and TRBJ1-4; TRBD1 agrees at 7 bases. V lost 7 bases and J lost 4; bases outside the gene matches: 6. CDR3 length: 14 amino acids. The V gene's germline CDR1 is LNHDA and CDR2 SQIVND (reference sequence). The CDR3 DNA is TGTGCCAGTACCCCGACAGGGATTAATGAAAAACTGTTTTTT. It codes for CASTPTGINEKLFF. The variable domain in full, with the rest retrieved from reference TRBV19 and TRBJ1-4, is DGGITQSPKYLFRKEGQNVTLSCEQNLNHDAMYWYRQDPGQGLRLIYYSQIVNDFQKGDIAEGYSVSREKKESFPLTVTSAQKNPTAFYLCASTPTGINEKLFFGSGTQLSVL.

The rearrangement joins TRBV5-8 to TRBJ1-6, with TRBD1 as a possible D gene (5 bases). The V and J ends lost 1 base and 5 bases respectively, with 10 bases between them. Looked up from germline, CDR1 is SGHTS and CDR2 is YDEGEE. The CDR3 is 15 residues long. The CDR3 DNA follows: TGTGCCAGCAGCTTGATGGGGGGGAATAATTCACCCCTCCACTTT. This encodes CASSLMGGNNSPLHF.

The chain uses TRBV7-2 and TRBJ2-1; 7 bases map to TRBD2. The ends lost 4 bases at V and 9 bases at J; junction bases unmatched: 6. The CDR3 is 13 amino acids. The V gene's germline CDR1 is SGHTA and CDR2 FQGNSA. The CDR3 here is CASSSWGGSEQFF. CDR3 DNA: TGTGCCAGCAGCTCCTGGGGGGGGTCTGAGCAGTTCTTC.